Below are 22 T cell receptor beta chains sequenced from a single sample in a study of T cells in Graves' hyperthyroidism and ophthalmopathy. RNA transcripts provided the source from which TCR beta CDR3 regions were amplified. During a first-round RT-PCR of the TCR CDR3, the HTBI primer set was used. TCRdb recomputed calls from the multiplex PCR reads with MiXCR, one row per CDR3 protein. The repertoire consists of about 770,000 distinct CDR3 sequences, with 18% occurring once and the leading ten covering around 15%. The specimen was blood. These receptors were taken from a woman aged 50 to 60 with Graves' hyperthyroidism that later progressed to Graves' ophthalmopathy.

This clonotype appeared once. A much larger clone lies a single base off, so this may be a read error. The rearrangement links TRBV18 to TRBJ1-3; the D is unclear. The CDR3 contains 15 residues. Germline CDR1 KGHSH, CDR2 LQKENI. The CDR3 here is CASSQRADSGNAIYF. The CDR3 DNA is TGTGCCAGCTCCCAGAGGGCGGACTCTGGAAACGCCATATATTTT.

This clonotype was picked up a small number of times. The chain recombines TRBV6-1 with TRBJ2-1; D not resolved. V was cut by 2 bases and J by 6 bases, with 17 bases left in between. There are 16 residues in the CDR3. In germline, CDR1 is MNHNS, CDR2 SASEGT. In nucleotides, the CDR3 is TGTGCCAGCAGTGAATTCTGGGGTAATACTTTCAATGAGCAGTTCTTC. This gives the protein CASSEFWGNTFNEQFF.

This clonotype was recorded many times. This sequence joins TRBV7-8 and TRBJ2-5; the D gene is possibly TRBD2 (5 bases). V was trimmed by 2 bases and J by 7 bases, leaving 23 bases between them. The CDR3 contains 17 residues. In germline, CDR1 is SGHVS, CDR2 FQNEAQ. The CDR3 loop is CASSLSDGASPVGTQYF. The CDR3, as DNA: TGTGCCAGCAGCTTATCAGACGGAGCTAGCCCGGTGGGGACCCAGTACTTC.

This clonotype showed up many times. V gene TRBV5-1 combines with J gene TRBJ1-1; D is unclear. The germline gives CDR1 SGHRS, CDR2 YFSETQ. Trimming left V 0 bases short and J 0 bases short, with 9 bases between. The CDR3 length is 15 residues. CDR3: CASSLVGYMNTEAFF. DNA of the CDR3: TGCGCCAGCAGCTTGGTTGGTTACATGAACACTGAAGCTTTCTTT.

The CDR3 sequence: CASSIAPGTGTAGGYTF. The CDR3, as DNA: TGTGCCAGTAGTATAGCCCCTGGGACAGGGACAGCCGGTGGCTACACCTTC. This chain connects TRBV19 to TRBJ1-2, with TRBD1 matching over 9 bases. The germline CDR1 and CDR2 sequences are LNHDA and SQIVND (reference sequence). This CDR3 is 17 amino acids long. V shed 1 base and J 7 bases; nucleotides not matched to a gene: 13.

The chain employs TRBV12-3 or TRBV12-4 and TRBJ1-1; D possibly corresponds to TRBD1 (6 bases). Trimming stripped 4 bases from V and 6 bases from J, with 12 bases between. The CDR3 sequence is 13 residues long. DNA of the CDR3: TGTGCCAGCAGTTCGGGCGGGACACCTGAAGCTTTCTTT. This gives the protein CASSSGGTPEAFF.

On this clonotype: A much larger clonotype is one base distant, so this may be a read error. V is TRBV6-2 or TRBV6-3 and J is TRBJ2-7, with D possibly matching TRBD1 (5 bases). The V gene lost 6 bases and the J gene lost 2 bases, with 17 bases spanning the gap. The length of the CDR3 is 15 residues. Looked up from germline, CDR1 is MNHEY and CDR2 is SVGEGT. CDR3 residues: CASRVQAPRPYEQYF. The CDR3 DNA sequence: TGTGCCAGCAGAGTACAGGCCCCTCGCCCCTACGAGCAGTACTTC.

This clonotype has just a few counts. This CDR3 is CASSLGGSAPGWDTQYF. The CDR3 nucleotides are TGTGCCAGCAGCTTAGGCGGTTCGGCGCCAGGATGGGATACGCAGTATTTT. The rearrangement joins TRBV7-6 to TRBJ2-3; no reliable D call. V lost 1 base to trimming and J lost 6 bases, with 20 bases between them. CDR3 length equals 17 residues. CDR1 SGHVS and CDR2 FNYEAQ come from the germline V gene.

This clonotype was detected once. CDR3 sequence: CASSSRLATTDTQYF. CDR3 coding DNA: TGTGCCAGCAGCTCCCGACTAGCGACGACAGATACGCAGTATTTT. The V call is TRBV14, the J call TRBJ2-3; 8 bases line up with TRBD2. Germline values: CDR1 SGHDN, CDR2 FVKESK. After removal of 5 bases from V and 3 bases from J, the junction contained 7 bases not matched to a gene. The CDR3 sequence is 15 residues long.

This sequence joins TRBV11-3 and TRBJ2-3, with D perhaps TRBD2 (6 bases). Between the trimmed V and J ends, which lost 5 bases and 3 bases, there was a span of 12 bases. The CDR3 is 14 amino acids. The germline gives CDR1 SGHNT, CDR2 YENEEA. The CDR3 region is CASSARESTDTQYF. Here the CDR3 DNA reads TGTGCCAGCAGCGCCCGGGAGAGTACAGATACGCAGTATTTT.

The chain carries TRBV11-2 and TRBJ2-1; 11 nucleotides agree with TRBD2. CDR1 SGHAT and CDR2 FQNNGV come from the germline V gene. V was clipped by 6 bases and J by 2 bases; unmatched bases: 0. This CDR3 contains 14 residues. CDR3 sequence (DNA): TGTGCCAGCAGGACTAGCGGGGCCTACAATGAGCAGTTCTTC. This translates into CASRTSGAYNEQFF. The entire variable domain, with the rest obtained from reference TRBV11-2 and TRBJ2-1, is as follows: EAGVAQSPRYKIIEKRQSVAFWCNPISGHATLYWYQQILGQGPKLLIQFQNNGVVDDSQLPKDRFSAERLKGVDSTLKIQPAKLEDSAVYLCASRTSGAYNEQFFGPGTRLTVL.

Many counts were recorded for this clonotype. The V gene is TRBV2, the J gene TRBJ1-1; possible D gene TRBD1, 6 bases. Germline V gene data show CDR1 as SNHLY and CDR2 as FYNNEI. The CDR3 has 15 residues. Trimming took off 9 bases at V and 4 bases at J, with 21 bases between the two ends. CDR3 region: CARKPVQGEITEAFF. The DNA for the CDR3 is TGTGCCAGGAAGCCAGTACAGGGAGAGATCACTGAAGCTTTCTTT.

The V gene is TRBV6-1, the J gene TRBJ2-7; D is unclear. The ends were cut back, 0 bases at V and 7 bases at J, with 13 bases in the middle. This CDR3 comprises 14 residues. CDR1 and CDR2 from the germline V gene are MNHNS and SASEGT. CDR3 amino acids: CASSEALGFGEQYF. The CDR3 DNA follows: TGTGCCAGCAGTGAAGCGCTGGGGTTTGGTGAGCAGTACTTC.

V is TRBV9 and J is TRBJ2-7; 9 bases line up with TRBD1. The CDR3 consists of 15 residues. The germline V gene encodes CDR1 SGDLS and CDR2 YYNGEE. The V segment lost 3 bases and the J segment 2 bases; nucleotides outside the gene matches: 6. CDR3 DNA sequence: TGTGCCAGCAGCGAAAACGACAGGGGGACCTACGAGCAGTACTTC. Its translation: CASSENDRGTYEQYF.

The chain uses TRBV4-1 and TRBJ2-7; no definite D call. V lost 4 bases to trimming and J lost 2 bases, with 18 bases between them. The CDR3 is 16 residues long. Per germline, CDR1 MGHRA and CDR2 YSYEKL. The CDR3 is CASSRNPAQQAYEQYF. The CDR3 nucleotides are TGCGCCAGCAGCCGGAACCCGGCACAACAAGCCTACGAGCAGTACTTC.

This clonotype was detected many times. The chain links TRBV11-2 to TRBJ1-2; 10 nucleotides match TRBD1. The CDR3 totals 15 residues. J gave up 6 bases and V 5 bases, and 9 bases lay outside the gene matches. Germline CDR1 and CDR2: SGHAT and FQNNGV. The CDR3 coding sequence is TGTGCCAGCAGCCCCCAACCGACAGGGGGCGATGGCTACACCTTC. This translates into CASSPQPTGGDGYTF.

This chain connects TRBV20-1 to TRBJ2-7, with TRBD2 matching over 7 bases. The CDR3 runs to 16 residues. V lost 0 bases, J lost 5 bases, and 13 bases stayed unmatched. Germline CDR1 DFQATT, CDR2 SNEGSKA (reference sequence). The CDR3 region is CSAREGGSSPGDEQYF. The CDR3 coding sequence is TGCAGTGCTAGAGAGGGGGGGAGCTCTCCAGGCGACGAGCAGTACTTC.

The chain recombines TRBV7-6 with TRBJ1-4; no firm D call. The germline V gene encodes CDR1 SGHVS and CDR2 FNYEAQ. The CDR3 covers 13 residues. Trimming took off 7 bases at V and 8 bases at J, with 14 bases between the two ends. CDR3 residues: CASNTHEGEKLFF. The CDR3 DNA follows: TGTGCCAGCAACACCCACGAAGGGGAAAAACTGTTTTTT.

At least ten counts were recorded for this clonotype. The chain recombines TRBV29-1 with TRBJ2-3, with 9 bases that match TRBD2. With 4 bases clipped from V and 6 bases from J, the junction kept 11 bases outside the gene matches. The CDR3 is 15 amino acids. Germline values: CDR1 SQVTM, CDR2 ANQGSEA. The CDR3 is CSVAPTRGGEDTQYF. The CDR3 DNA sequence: TGCAGCGTTGCACCGACCCGCGGGGGGGAGGATACGCAGTATTTT.

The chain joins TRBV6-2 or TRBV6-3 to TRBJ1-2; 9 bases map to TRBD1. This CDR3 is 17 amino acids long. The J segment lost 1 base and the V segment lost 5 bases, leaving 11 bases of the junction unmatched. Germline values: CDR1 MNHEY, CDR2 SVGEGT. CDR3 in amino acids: CASSQRWTGVRNYGYTF. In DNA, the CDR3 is TGTGCCAGCAGTCAGCGATGGACAGGGGTTCGTAACTATGGCTACACCTTC.

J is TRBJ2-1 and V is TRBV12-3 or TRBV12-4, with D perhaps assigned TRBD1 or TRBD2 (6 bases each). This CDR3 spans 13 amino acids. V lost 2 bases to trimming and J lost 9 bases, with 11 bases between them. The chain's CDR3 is CASSLRGVSEQFF. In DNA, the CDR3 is TGTGCCAGCAGTTTAAGGGGGGTTAGTGAGCAGTTCTTC.

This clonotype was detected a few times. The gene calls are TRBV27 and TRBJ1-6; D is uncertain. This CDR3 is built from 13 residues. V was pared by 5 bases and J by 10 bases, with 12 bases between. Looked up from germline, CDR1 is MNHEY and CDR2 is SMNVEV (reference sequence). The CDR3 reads CASSPFDGSPLHF. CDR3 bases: TGTGCCAGCAGTCCCTTCGATGGATCACCCCTCCACTTT.